The 13 T cell receptor beta chains reported below all come from one sample, sequenced in a study of blood T cell repertoires in COVID-19. Libraries were prepared by immunoSEQ multiplex PCR; TCRdb keeps only in-frame clonotypes and omits some of them. The table includes fewer than 250,000 clones, approximately 89% detected once. The sequenced sample was PBMCs or T cells enriched from blood (not recorded which). These receptors all come from a woman in her 30s who had been exposed to COVID-19.

The chain employs TRBV5-4 and TRBJ1-2, with 11 bases lining up with TRBD1. The V and J ends lost 3 bases and 6 bases, in that order; junction bases with no gene match: 4. The CDR3 is made up of 14 amino acids. CDR1 is SGHNT and CDR2 is YYREEE in the germline V gene (reference sequence). The CDR3 DNA sequence: TGTGCCAGCAGCTCCCTGGACAGGGGGCATGGCTACACCTTC. Residues: CASSSLDRGHGYTF.

CDR3 coding DNA: TGTGCCAGCAGTGAAGGTGTGGGGCGGGAGATCGACGAGCAGTACTTC. As protein: CASSEGVGREIDEQYF. V and J are TRBV2 and TRBJ2-7; 7 bases fit TRBD2. J lost 5 bases, V lost 1 base, and 11 bases had no gene match. Germline V gene sequence: CDR1 SNHLY, CDR2 FYNNEI. The CDR3 has 16 amino acids.

The rearrangement joins TRBV3-1 (or the pseudogene TRBV3-2) to TRBJ1-6; D gene uncertain. The CDR3 loop spans 14 amino acids. Per the germline V gene, CDR1 is LGHDT and CDR2 is YNNKEL (reference sequence). Deletions cut 4 bases from V and 5 bases from J, with 9 bases between. The CDR3 sequence: CASSRGSNNSPLHF. The CDR3 DNA sequence: TGTGCCAGCAGCCGAGGATCCAATAATTCACCCCTCCACTTT.

The rearrangement uses TRBV18 and TRBJ2-7, with TRBD2 matching 8 bases. Unmatched junction bases numbered 8, after V lost 0 bases and J lost 1 base. The CDR3 is 17 amino acids. Looked up from germline, CDR1 is KGHSH and CDR2 is LQKENI. The CDR3: CASSPPRGVASSYEQYF. The CDR3 DNA reads TGTGCCAGCTCACCACCGCGGGGGGTAGCGAGTTCCTACGAGCAGTACTTC.

For the CDR3, the DNA is TGTGCCAGCAGCCTCACCACCGGACTAGCGGCCAATGAGCAGTTCTTC. Protein product: CASSLTTGLAANEQFF. The genes are TRBV9 and TRBJ2-1; 10 nucleotides match TRBD2. Trimming cost V 4 bases and J 6 bases; bases outside gene matches: 10. The CDR3 has 16 amino acids. Germline V gene lookup returns CDR1 SGDLS and CDR2 YYNGEE.

V gene TRBV29-1 combines with J gene TRBJ2-7; tentative D call: TRBD2 (5 bases). V shed 7 bases and J shed 2 bases, with 12 bases lying between them. CDR1 is SQVTM, CDR2 ANQGSEA, per germline. The CDR3 loop spans 12 amino acids. The CDR3 bases are TGCAGCGCCCGCTCCGGGGCCTACGAGCAGTACTTC. Amino acids: CSARSGAYEQYF.

The chain combines TRBV5-4 with TRBJ2-3; 10 nucleotides align to TRBD2. With V trimmed by 7 bases and J by 1 base, 3 bases remained unmatched. CDR3 length: 14 amino acids. Per germline, CDR1 SGHNT and CDR2 YYREEE (reference sequence). In DNA, the CDR3 is TGTGCCAGCCCAGGGACTAGCGGCACAGATACGCAGTATTTT. Translation: CASPGTSGTDTQYF.

This clone was observed a handful of times. The CDR3 here is CASRDRGVHEQYF. CDR3 DNA: TGTGCCAGTAGAGACAGGGGAGTCCACGAGCAGTACTTC. The rearrangement links TRBV19 to TRBJ2-7; the match to TRBD1 covers 8 bases. Trimming took 6 bases from V and 5 from J; bases not matched to a gene: 6. Germline V CDR1 and CDR2: LNHDA, SQIVND (reference sequence). The CDR3 covers 13 residues.

The chain joins TRBV6-5 to TRBJ2-7; D gene unclear. Per germline, CDR1 MNHEY and CDR2 SVGAGI. The V end was cut by 8 bases, the J end by 0 bases, with 14 bases between. The CDR3 is 14 residues long. CDR3 sequence reads: CASCLRVYSYEQYF. The CDR3 DNA follows: TGTGCCAGCTGCCTCCGGGTCTACTCCTACGAGCAGTACTTC.

V gene TRBV7-9 combines with J gene TRBJ1-1; possibly TRBD1 for D (5 bases). This CDR3 region has 14 residues. V lost 5 bases, J lost 4 bases, and 14 bases lay in between. The V gene's germline CDR1 is SEHNR and CDR2 FQNEAQ (reference sequence). The CDR3 sequence is CASSRYQGPTEAFF. The DNA of the CDR3 is TGTGCCAGCAGCAGATATCAGGGCCCCACTGAAGCTTTCTTT.

The chain has TRBV11-2 and TRBJ2-3; 7 bases agree with TRBD2. CDR1 is SGHAT, CDR2 FQNNGV, per germline. J was trimmed by 2 bases and V by 1 base; bases with no gene match: 9. CDR3 length: 17 amino acids. The CDR3 region is CASSLGVLARDTDTQYF. As DNA, the CDR3 is TGTGCCAGCAGCTTAGGCGTACTAGCGAGGGACACAGATACGCAGTATTTT.

There are many counts of this clone. This rearrangement joins TRBV9 to TRBJ2-3, with TRBD2 matching over 11 bases. The CDR3 extends over 16 amino acids. Germline V gene lookup returns CDR1 SGDLS and CDR2 YYNGEE. The V and J ends lost 0 bases and 4 bases, in that order; junction bases with no gene match: 4. This CDR3 is CASSVVLAGGPDTQYF. CDR3 DNA sequence: TGTGCCAGCAGCGTAGTGTTAGCGGGAGGGCCAGATACGCAGTATTTT.

The chain is built from TRBV6-5 and TRBJ1-5; D is ambiguous. From germline, CDR1 is MNHEY and CDR2 SVGAGI. CDR3 length: 16 residues. V was trimmed by 0 bases and J by 3 bases, leaving 12 bases between them. The CDR3 sequence is CASSYSQRLNNQPQHF. DNA for the CDR3: TGTGCCAGCAGTTACTCCCAGAGACTCAACAATCAGCCCCAGCATTTT.